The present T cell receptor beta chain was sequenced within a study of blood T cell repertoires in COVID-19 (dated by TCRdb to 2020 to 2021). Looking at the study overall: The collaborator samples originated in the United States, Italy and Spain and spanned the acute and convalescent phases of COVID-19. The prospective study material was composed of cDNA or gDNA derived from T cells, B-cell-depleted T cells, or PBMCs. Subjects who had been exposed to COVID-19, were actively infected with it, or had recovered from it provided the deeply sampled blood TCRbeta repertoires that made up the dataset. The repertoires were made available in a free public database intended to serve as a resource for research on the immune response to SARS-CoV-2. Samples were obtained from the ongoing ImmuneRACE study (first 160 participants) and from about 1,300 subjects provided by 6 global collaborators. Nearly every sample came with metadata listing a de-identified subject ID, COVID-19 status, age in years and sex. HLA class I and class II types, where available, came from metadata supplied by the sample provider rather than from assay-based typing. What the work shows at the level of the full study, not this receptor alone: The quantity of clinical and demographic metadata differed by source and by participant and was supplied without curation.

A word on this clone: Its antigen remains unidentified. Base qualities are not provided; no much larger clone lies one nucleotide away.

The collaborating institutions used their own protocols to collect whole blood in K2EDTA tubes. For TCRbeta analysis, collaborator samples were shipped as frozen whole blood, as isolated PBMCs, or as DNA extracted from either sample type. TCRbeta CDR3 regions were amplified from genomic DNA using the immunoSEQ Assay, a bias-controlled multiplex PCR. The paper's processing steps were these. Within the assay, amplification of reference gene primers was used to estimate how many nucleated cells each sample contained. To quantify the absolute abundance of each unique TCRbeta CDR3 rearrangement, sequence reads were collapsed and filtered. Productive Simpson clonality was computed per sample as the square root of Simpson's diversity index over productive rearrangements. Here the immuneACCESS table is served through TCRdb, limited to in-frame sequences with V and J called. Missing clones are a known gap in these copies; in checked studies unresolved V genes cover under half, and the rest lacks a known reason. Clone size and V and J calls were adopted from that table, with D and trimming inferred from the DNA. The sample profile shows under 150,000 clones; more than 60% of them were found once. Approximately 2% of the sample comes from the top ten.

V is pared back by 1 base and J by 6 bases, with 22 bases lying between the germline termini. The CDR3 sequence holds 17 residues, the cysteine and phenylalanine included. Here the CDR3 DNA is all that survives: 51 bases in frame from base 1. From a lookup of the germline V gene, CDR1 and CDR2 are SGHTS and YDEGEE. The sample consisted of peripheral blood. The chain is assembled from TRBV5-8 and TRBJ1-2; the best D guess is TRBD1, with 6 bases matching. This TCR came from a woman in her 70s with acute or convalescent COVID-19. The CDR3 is CASSLRAGVPIRDGYTF. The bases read TGTGCCAGCAGCTTGAGGGCAGGGGTCCCCATTCGTGATGGCTACACCTTC.